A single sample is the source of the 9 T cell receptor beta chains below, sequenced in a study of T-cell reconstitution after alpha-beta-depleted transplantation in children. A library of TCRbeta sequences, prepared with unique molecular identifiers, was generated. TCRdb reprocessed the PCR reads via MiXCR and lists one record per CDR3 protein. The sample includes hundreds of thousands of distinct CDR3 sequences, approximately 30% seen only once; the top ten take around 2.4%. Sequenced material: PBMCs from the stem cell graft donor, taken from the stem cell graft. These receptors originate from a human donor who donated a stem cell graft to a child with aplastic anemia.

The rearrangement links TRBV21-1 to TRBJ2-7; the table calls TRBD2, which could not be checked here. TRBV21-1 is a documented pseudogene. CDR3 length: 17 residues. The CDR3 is CASSRSTGTPESYEQYV. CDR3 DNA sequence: TGTGCCAGCAGCCGCAGTACCGGGACCCCTGAATCCTACGAGCAGTACGTC.

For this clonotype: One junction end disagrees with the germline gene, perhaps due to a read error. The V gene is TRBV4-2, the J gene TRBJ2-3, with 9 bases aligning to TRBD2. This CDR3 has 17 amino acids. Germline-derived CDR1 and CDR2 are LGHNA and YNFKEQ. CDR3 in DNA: TGCGCCAGCAGCCAAGATAGTTGGACTAGCGGCACAGATACGCAGTATTTT. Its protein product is CASSQDSWTSGTDTQYF.

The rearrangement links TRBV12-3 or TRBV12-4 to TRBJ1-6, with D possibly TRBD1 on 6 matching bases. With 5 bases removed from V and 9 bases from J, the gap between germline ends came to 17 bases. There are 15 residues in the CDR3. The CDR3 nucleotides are TGTGCCAGCAGTGCCGAGGGGGGGCGTAGTTCACCCCTCCACTTT. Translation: CASSAEGGRSSPLHF.

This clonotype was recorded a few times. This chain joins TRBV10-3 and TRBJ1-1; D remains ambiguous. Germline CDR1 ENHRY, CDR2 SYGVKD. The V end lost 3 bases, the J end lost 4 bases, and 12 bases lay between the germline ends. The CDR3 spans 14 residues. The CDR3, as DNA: TGTGCCATCAGTGACCCGGGTACCTCCACTGAAGCTTTCTTT. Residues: CAISDPGTSTEAFF.

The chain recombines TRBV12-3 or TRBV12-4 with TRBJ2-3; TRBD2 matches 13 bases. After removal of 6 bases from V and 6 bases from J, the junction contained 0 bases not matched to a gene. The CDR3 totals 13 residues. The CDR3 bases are TGTGCCAGCAGGGGACTAGCGGGGGATACGCAGTATTTT. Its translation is CASRGLAGDTQYF.

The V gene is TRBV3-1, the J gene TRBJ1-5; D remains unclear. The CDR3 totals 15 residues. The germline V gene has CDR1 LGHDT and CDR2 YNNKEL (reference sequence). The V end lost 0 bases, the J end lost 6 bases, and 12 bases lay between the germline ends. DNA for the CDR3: TGTGCCAGCAGCCAAGATTCCGGGTCACCTCAGCCCCAGCATTTT. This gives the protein CASSQDSGSPQPQHF.

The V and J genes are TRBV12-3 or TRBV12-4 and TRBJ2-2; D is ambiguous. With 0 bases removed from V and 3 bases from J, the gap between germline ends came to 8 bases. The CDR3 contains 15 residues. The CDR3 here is CASSLAGWDTGELFF. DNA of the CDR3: TGTGCCAGCAGTTTAGCGGGTTGGGACACCGGGGAGCTGTTTTTT.

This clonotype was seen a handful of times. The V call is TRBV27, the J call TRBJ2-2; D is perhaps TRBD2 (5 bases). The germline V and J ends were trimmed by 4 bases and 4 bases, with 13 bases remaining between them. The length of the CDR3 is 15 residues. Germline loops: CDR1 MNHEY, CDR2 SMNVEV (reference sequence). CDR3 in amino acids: CASSSVGEGTGELFF. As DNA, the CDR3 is TGTGCCAGCAGTTCCGTGGGAGAGGGCACCGGGGAGCTGTTTTTT.

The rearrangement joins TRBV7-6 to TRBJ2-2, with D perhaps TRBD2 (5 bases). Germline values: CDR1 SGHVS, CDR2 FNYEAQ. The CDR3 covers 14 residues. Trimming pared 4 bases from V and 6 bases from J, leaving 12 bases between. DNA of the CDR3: TGTGCCAGCAGCTCCTTCACGGACTCCGGGGAGCTGTTTTTT. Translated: CASSSFTDSGELFF.